The rows below give T cell receptor beta chains drawn from one sample of a study of T cell responses to AZD1222 COVID-19 vaccine. The protocol was immunoSEQ multiplex PCR, while the TCRdb copy is restricted to in-frame clones and leaves out a portion. The sample consists of 150,000 to 200,000 clones, 93% of them appearing once. The sequenced sample was peripheral blood, obtained on day 0 of AZD1222 vaccination. Receptors were obtained from an adult in good health. Each CDR3 is given with its conserved first and last residue. The D gene is left open where the match is weak. Size is stated for part of the rows, as once, few or many counts, or as a class when the clone is expanded.

TRBV5-1,-,TRBJ1-4,15,TRBD1,CASSGTTGGREKLFF,TGCGCCAGCAGCGGCACGACAGGGGGCAGAGAAAAACTGTTTTTT
TRBV4-2,-,TRBJ1-4,16,-,CASSPRERGKGEKLFF,TGTGCCAGCAGTCCACGGGAAAGGGGGAAGGGTGAAAAACTGTTTTTT
TRBV18,few,TRBJ2-3,16,-,CASSPPLGTSTDTQYF,TGTGCCAGCTCACCACCCCTAGGCACAAGCACAGATACGCAGTATTTT
TRBV6-5,once,TRBJ2-7,11,-,CASSPNYEQYF,TGTGCCAGCAGCCCCAATTACGAGCAGTACTTC
TRBV7-2,-,TRBJ2-1,14,-,CASSLGIGGREQFF,TGTGCCAGCAGCTTAGGTATAGGGGGGCGTGAGCAGTTCTTC
TRBV12-3/TRBV12-4,-,TRBJ1-1,12,-,CASSPRVSEAFF,TGTGCCAGCAGTCCAAGGGTCAGTGAAGCTTTCTTT
TRBV5-1,-,TRBJ1-1,14,-,CASSHRDGSTEAFF,TGCGCCAGCAGCCACCGGGACGGGTCCACTGAAGCTTTCTTT
TRBV15,many,TRBJ1-5,15,-,CATSRDKGSNQPQHF,TGTGCCACCAGCAGAGACAAGGGTAGCAATCAGCCCCAGCATTTT
TRBV4-2,-,TRBJ2-3,16,TRBD1,CASSQEDRGPVDTQYF,TGTGCCAGCAGCCAAGAGGACAGGGGCCCCGTAGATACGCAGTATTTT
TRBV5-1,-,TRBJ2-7,15,-,CASSRGQSDPYEQYF,TGCGCCAGCAGCCGGGGACAAAGTGACCCCTACGAGCAGTACTTC
TRBV18,-,TRBJ2-1,16,TRBD2,CASSPSPSGGAYEQFF,TGTGCCAGCTCACCATCCCCTAGCGGGGGGGCGTATGAGCAGTTCTTC
TRBV7-8,-,TRBJ1-4,14,-,CASSLQGTNEKLFF,TGTGCCAGCAGCTTACAGGGAACTAATGAAAAACTGTTTTTT
TRBV28,-,TRBJ1-1,15,-,CASSPRRVTNTEAFF,TGTGCCAGCAGCCCACGGAGAGTAACGAACACTGAAGCTTTCTTT
TRBV6-5,-,TRBJ1-1,15,-,CASSYWGTSNTEAFF,TGTGCCAGCAGTTACTGGGGGACTTCGAACACTGAAGCTTTCTTT
TRBV13,-,TRBJ2-2,15,-,CASSPDSANTGELFF,TGTGCCAGCAGCCCCGACAGTGCGAACACCGGGGAGCTGTTTTTT
TRBV5-1,-,TRBJ1-1,14,TRBD1,CASSGLGQYTEAFF,TGCGCCAGCAGCGGCCTGGGACAGTACACTGAAGCTTTCTTT
TRBV6-4,-,TRBJ1-1,18,TRBD1,CASSSNAGTGGQGGKAFF,TGTGCCAGCAGTTCGAACGCCGGGACAGGGGGCCAAGGGGGGAAAGCTTTCTTT
TRBV7-9,-,TRBJ2-5,17,TRBD2,CASSSRKIAGVQETQYF,TGTGCCAGCAGCTCACGGAAAATAGCGGGGGTACAAGAGACCCAGTACTTC
TRBV28,-,TRBJ1-2,13,-,CASSGLRIGGYTF,TGTGCCAGCAGCGGCCTCAGGATCGGTGGCTACACCTTC
TRBV18,-,TRBJ1-5,14,-,CASSPPGTTQPQHF,TGTGCCAGCTCACCACCTGGGACGACTCAGCCCCAGCATTTT
TRBV11-3,-,TRBJ2-5,14,-,CASSFTRGGTAQYF,TGTGCCAGCAGCTTTACGCGGGGAGGAACGGCCCAGTACTTC
TRBV3-1/TRBV3-2,-,TRBJ1-4,13,-,CASSLSRGGKLFF,TGTGCCAGCAGCCTGTCTAGGGGGGGAAAACTGTTTTTT
TRBV19,-,TRBJ1-2,17,TRBD1,CASSGPLGQGRNYGYTF,TGTGCCAGTAGTGGACCCCTGGGACAGGGCAGAAACTATGGCTACACCTTC
TRBV27,few,TRBJ1-1,13,-,CASRIREGTEAFF,TGTGCCAGCAGGATCAGGGAAGGGACTGAAGCTTTCTTT